This is a list of T cell receptor beta chains from one sample in a study of post-analysis software for immune sequencing data. TCRdb used MiXCR to reprocess the PCR reads, holding one entry per CDR3 protein. The sample yields fewer than 850,000 distinct CDR3 sequences, roughly 27% seen once. Sequences were obtained from blood. These TCRs come from a girl between 5 and 17 years old with multiple sclerosis. CDR3s include the opening cysteine and the closing phenylalanine or tryptophan. D genes are given only for firm matches. Size is omitted from some rows. Given values are once, few, many or a class for expanded clones.

CDR3aa: CASSSQGFIGGYGYTF
CDR3nt: TGTGCCAGCAGTTCGCAGGGGTTTATAGGTGGCTATGGCTACACCTTC
abundance: NA
j_gene: TRBJ1-2
d_gene: NA
len: 16
v_gene: TRBV27

CDR3aa: CASSSWRQIQETQYF
CDR3nt: TGCGCCAGCAGCTCCTGGAGACAGATTCAAGAGACCCAGTACTTC
abundance: few
j_gene: TRBJ2-5
d_gene: NA
len: 15
v_gene: TRBV5-1

CDR3aa: CASSRSGSGGEQYF
CDR3nt: TGTGCCAGCAGCCGAAGCGGGAGCGGCGGCGAGCAGTACTTC
abundance: NA
j_gene: TRBJ2-7
d_gene: TRBD2
len: 14
v_gene: TRBV7-9

CDR3aa: CASSPRFSGRITYNEQFF
CDR3nt: TGTGCCAGCTCACCACGGTTTAGCGGGCGGATCACCTACAATGAGCAGTTCTTC
abundance: few
j_gene: TRBJ2-1
d_gene: TRBD2
len: 18
v_gene: TRBV18

CDR3aa: CSVEVKETQYF
CDR3nt: TGCAGCGTTGAAGTGAAAGAGACCCAGTACTTC
abundance: NA
j_gene: TRBJ2-5
d_gene: NA
len: 11
v_gene: TRBV29-1

CDR3aa: CASTRGVVGNEQFF
CDR3nt: TGTGCCAGCACTCGGGGGGTAGTAGGAAATGAGCAGTTCTTC
abundance: NA
j_gene: TRBJ2-1
d_gene: TRBD2
len: 14
v_gene: TRBV6-1

CDR3aa: CASSTPGVHQPQHF
CDR3nt: TGTGCCAGCAGTACCCCAGGGGTCCATCAGCCCCAGCATTTT
abundance: few
j_gene: TRBJ1-5
d_gene: NA
len: 14
v_gene: TRBV2

CDR3aa: CASSPSIETQYF
CDR3nt: TGTGCCAGCAGTCCGAGCATAGAGACCCAGTACTTC
abundance: NA
j_gene: TRBJ2-5
d_gene: NA
len: 12
v_gene: TRBV7-2

CDR3aa: CSARKRGDQVEQYF
CDR3nt: TGCAGTGCTAGAAAGCGGGGGGACCAGGTTGAGCAGTACTTC
abundance: NA
j_gene: TRBJ2-5
d_gene: TRBD2
len: 14
v_gene: TRBV20-1

CDR3aa: CSARPRSADTQYF
CDR3nt: TGCAGTGCTAGACCGCGCTCCGCAGATACGCAGTATTTT
abundance: many
j_gene: TRBJ2-3
d_gene: NA
len: 13
v_gene: TRBV20-1

CDR3aa: CASSSRAFYEQYF
CDR3nt: TGTGCCAGCAGCTCCCGGGCCTTCTACGAGCAGTACTTC
abundance: NA
j_gene: TRBJ2-7
d_gene: NA
len: 13
v_gene: TRBV7-2